This T cell receptor beta chain was recovered during a study of PD-L1 blockade in urothelial cancer. Study-wide background: Previous chemotherapy exposure amounted to 0 to 3 regimens for patients.

This clone came up once. Generated by immunoSEQ multiplex PCR, the TCRdb table keeps only in-frame clones and is missing some. The top ten clones hold around a tenth of a sample with under 95,000 clones, about 83% of them seen once. The CDR3 spans 17 residues. V lost 5 bases to trimming and J lost 7 bases; unmatched junction nucleotides: 9. CDR1 is SGHTA and CDR2 is FQGNSA in the germline V gene. Stated time point: pretreatment peripheral blood. The chain couples TRBV7-2 to TRBJ2-1; TRBD2 matches at 15 bases. The material sequenced was PBMCs, taken around atezolizumab (anti-PD-L1) treatment. The receptor comes from a woman in her 70s with urothelial cancer. CDR3: CASSTWTSGGAGNEQFF. In DNA form, the CDR3 reads TGTGCCAGCAGCACCTGGACTAGCGGGGGGGCCGGGAATGAGCAGTTCTTC.